These 24 T cell receptor beta chains share one sample of origin, sequenced in a study of cytomegalovirus exposure and HLA in healthy donors (dated by TCRdb to about 2017). Library preparation was by the immunoSEQ multiplex PCR assay. A mixture of 60 forward primers for TCR Vbeta segments and 13 reverse primers for TCR Jbeta segments was used in the multiplex PCR. The immuneACCESS repertoire file appears here via TCRdb, limited to in-frame rearrangements. These files lack a portion of the clones; in checked studies, under half of the deficit traces to unresolved V genes, and the cause of the others is not known. The sample yields some 200,000 clones; roughly 80% were counted once. The ten largest account for 3.8% of the sample. What was sequenced was PBMCs. These receptor sequences come from a man over 45 in good health and CMV-seronegative.

The chain employs TRBV10-3 and TRBJ1-2; no clear D gene. Germline V gene data show CDR1 as ENHRY and CDR2 as SYGVKD. V lost 6 bases and J lost 1, with 3 bases in between. This CDR3 spans 11 amino acids. The chain's CDR3 is CAISSNYGYTF. The CDR3 nucleotides are TGTGCCATCAGCAGTAACTATGGCTACACCTTC.

The rearrangement joins TRBV27 to TRBJ2-3; TRBD2 agrees at 10 bases. The V gene end was trimmed by 7 bases and the J gene end by 4 bases; junction bases not matched to a gene: 11. The CDR3 is 16 residues long. Germline assignment: CDR1 MNHEY and CDR2 SMNVEV (reference sequence). CDR3 nucleotide sequence: TGTGCCAGCAACCTCCTAGCGGGGGCTCCCGCAGATACGCAGTATTTT. It translates to CASNLLAGAPADTQYF.

The rearrangement links TRBV7-2 to TRBJ2-2; possible D gene TRBD2, 6 bases. The germline gives CDR1 SGHTA, CDR2 FQGNSA. The CDR3 runs 14 residues. The V end was cut by 7 bases, the J end by 1 base, with 10 bases between. As DNA, the CDR3 is TGTGCCAGCAAAGGAGCGGGGAACACCGGGGAGCTGTTTTTT. This translates into CASKGAGNTGELFF.

The genes are TRBV21-1 and TRBJ2-7; TRBD2, the table's D call, was not compared with the DNA. TRBV21-1 is an annotated pseudogene. This CDR3 spans 19 amino acids. CDR3 nucleotides: TGTGCCAGCAGCAAAGTTCCTCTCGGAGGGCAGCCAAGCTCCTACGAGCAGTACTTC. Translation: CASSKVPLGGQPSSYEQYF.

This clone showed up just a few times. The chain has TRBV19 and TRBJ1-5; tentatively, D is TRBD1 (6 bases). Trimming cost V 3 bases and J 1 base, with 10 bases left between them. The germline CDR1 and CDR2 sequences are LNHDA and SQIVND (reference sequence). This CDR3 comprises 15 residues. The CDR3 DNA reads as TGTGCCAGTAGTATCGGGGGGCACAGCAATCAGCCCCAGCATTTT. Protein product: CASSIGGHSNQPQHF.

CDR3 sequence (DNA): TGTGCCAGCAGAGAGCGGGGGGGCTCCCCCGGGGAGCTGTTTTTT. Amino acid sequence: CASRERGGSPGELFF. The gene calls are TRBV2 and TRBJ2-2; 10 bases match TRBD2. Germline CDR1 is SNHLY and CDR2 is FYNNEI. V lost 6 bases to trimming and J lost 6 bases; unmatched junction nucleotides: 7. CDR3 length equals 15 residues.

The genes are TRBV5-5 and TRBJ2-3; 8 nucleotides match TRBD2. Germline-derived CDR1 and CDR2 are SGHKS and YYEKEE (reference sequence). Trimming at V came to 1 base and at J to 0 bases, leaving 1 base not matched to a gene. The CDR3 length is 15 residues. The CDR3 reads CASSLRLASTDTQYF. CDR3 coding DNA: TGTGCCAGCAGCTTGCGACTAGCGAGCACAGATACGCAGTATTTT.

The chain links TRBV13 to TRBJ1-2; D remains unclear. CDR1 PRHDT and CDR2 FYEKMQ come from the germline V gene (reference sequence). The CDR3 spans 14 residues. Trimming took off 5 bases at V and 4 bases at J, with 14 bases between the two ends. CDR3 in DNA: TGTGCCAGCAGCGACGTGGGAGGGCTCTATGGCTACACCTTC. Amino acids: CASSDVGGLYGYTF.

The chain carries TRBV7-2 and TRBJ2-7; tentative D call: TRBD2 (5 bases). The V end lost 6 bases, the J end lost 0 bases, and 9 bases lay between the germline ends. Germline assignment: CDR1 SGHTA and CDR2 FQGNSA. This CDR3 contains 13 residues. The CDR3 loop reads CASSSRGSYEQYF. The CDR3, as DNA: TGTGCCAGCAGTTCCCGGGGCTCCTACGAGCAGTACTTC.

V and J are TRBV4-1 and TRBJ2-5; 11 bases are shared with TRBD1. The CDR3 contains 15 residues. J lost 3 bases, V lost 5 bases, and 5 bases had no gene match. Germline V gene lookup returns CDR1 MGHRA and CDR2 YSYEKL. The CDR3 DNA reads TGCGCCAGCAGCAGGCGGGGACAGGGGGAAGAGACCCAGTACTTC. Encoded protein: CASSRRGQGEETQYF.

There are a few counts of this clone. This chain uses TRBV6-5 with TRBJ2-2, with D uncertain. Germline assignment: CDR1 MNHEY and CDR2 SVGAGI. V was pared by 2 bases and J by 2 bases, with 9 bases between. This CDR3 is built from 15 residues. Here the CDR3 reads CASSYATSNTGELFF. Here the CDR3 DNA reads TGTGCCAGCAGTTACGCTACGTCCAACACCGGGGAGCTGTTTTTT.

The J gene is TRBJ2-2, the V gene TRBV7-2, with D uncertain. The V gene lost 2 bases and the J gene lost 6 bases, with 13 bases spanning the gap. Germline V gene sequence: CDR1 SGHTA, CDR2 FQGNSA. There are 15 residues in the CDR3. The CDR3 DNA reads TGTGCCAGCAGCTTAAACATCCCGAGCGCCGGGGAGCTGTTTTTT. Translating gives CASSLNIPSAGELFF.

CDR3 sequence: CASSPYLNTEAFF. The CDR3 bases are TGTGCCAGCAGCCCCTACCTGAACACTGAAGCTTTCTTT. The rearrangement uses TRBV5-4 and TRBJ1-1; D not certain. The length of the CDR3 is 13 residues. V was trimmed by 4 bases and J by 0 bases, leaving 7 bases between them. Germline CDR1 SGHNT, CDR2 YYREEE (reference sequence).

As for this clone: The same CDR3 also results from other DNA sequences found in this sample. The chain combines TRBV27 with TRBJ1-5; weak D call: TRBD1 (6 bases). With 3 bases removed from V and 4 bases from J, the gap between germline ends came to 7 bases. The CDR3 runs 13 residues. Germline CDR1 is MNHEY and CDR2 is SMNVEV (reference sequence). CDR3: CASSLRGNQPQHF. The CDR3 DNA reads as TGTGCCAGCAGTTTGAGGGGGAATCAGCCCCAGCATTTT.

This chain joins TRBV4-1 and TRBJ1-1, with D maybe TRBD1 (5 bases). The V end lost 1 base, the J end lost 5 bases, and 14 bases lay between the germline ends. This CDR3 comprises 15 residues. Germline loops: CDR1 MGHRA, CDR2 YSYEKL. The CDR3 nucleotides read TGCGCCAGCAGCCAAGTGTTCAGGGAGGGTACTGAAGCTTTCTTT. Translating gives CASSQVFREGTEAFF.

This clone has only one observation. The chain combines TRBV5-1 with TRBJ2-1; D perhaps matches TRBD2 (5 bases). CDR1 SGHRS and CDR2 YFSETQ come from the germline V gene. The CDR3 has 17 amino acids. The V gene lost 2 bases and the J gene lost 3 bases, with 18 bases spanning the gap. The CDR3 loop is CASSLNTWGTSYNEQFF. The CDR3 DNA reads as TGCGCCAGCAGCTTAAACACATGGGGAACTAGCTACAATGAGCAGTTCTTC.

The chain links TRBV7-9 to TRBJ2-7; 9 bases are a match to TRBD1. This CDR3 is built from 14 residues. The germline gives CDR1 SEHNR, CDR2 FQNEAQ (reference sequence). With 7 bases clipped from V and 3 bases from J, the junction kept 7 bases outside the gene matches. CDR3 sequence: CASTDRGFDYEQYF. The CDR3 DNA is TGTGCCAGCACCGACAGGGGGTTTGACTACGAGCAGTACTTC.

This clone was counted only a few times. The gene calls are TRBV4-3 and TRBJ2-2; tentatively, D is TRBD2 (6 bases). The germline V gene has CDR1 LGHNA and CDR2 YSLEER. Deletions cut 7 bases from V and 4 bases from J, with 10 bases between. The CDR3 totals 13 residues. This CDR3 is CASNRGGTGELFF. The CDR3, as DNA: TGCGCCAGCAACCGGGGAGGCACCGGGGAGCTGTTTTTT.

The gene calls are TRBV7-2 and TRBJ2-7; possibly TRBD1 for D (6 bases). V lost 2 bases, J lost 4 bases, and 15 bases lay in between. This CDR3 comprises 15 residues. Germline CDR1 reads SGHTA; CDR2 reads FQGNSA. CDR3 region: CASSLRPGHEYEQYF. The CDR3, as DNA: TGTGCCAGCAGCTTACGGCCGGGACACGAATACGAGCAGTACTTC.

The chain couples TRBV5-6 to TRBJ2-5; TRBD2 matches 8 bases. The V segment lost 2 bases and the J segment 5 bases; nucleotides outside the gene matches: 11. This CDR3 contains 16 residues. Germline CDR1 SGHDT, CDR2 YYEEEE. The CDR3 DNA reads TGTGCCAGCAGCTTCGGGGGGGGAACGAAGTGGGAGACCCAGTACTTC. It yields the protein CASSFGGGTKWETQYF.

For the CDR3, the DNA is TGTGCCTGGACCACCCAGGGGTTATACACCTTC. It specifies CAWTTQGLYTF. This chain links TRBV30 with TRBJ1-2, with a possible D match to TRBD1 (6 bases). This CDR3 comprises 11 residues. Germline loops: CDR1 GTSNPN, CDR2 SVGIG (reference sequence). V was clipped by 4 bases and J by 11 bases, with 14 bases between them.

A remark on this clone: Other DNA sequences in this specimen translate into the identical CDR3. The rearrangement links TRBV11-2 to TRBJ2-5; D ambiguous. This CDR3 region has 12 residues. Germline-derived CDR1 and CDR2 are SGHAT and FQNNGV. V was shortened by 2 bases and J by 5 bases, with 6 bases between the two germline ends. CDR3 sequence: CASSLPSETQYF. CDR3 coding DNA: TGTGCCAGCAGCTTACCTAGTGAGACCCAGTACTTC.

The chain uses TRBV7-2 and TRBJ1-1, with 11 bases matching TRBD1. The V segment lost 2 bases and the J segment 4 bases; nucleotides outside the gene matches: 3. This CDR3 is built from 15 residues. Germline assignment: CDR1 SGHTA and CDR2 FQGNSA. Here the CDR3 DNA reads TGTGCCAGCAGCTTAAAGGGACAGGGGGGCACTGAAGCTTTCTTT. Its protein product is CASSLKGQGGTEAFF.

A remark on this clone: One junction end disagrees with the germline gene, perhaps due to a read error. Other DNA sequences in this specimen translate into the identical CDR3. This rearrangement joins TRBV7-9 to TRBJ1-6; a weak D match, TRBD1 (6 bases). The germline V gene has CDR1 SEHNR and CDR2 FQNEAQ (reference sequence). The CDR3 loop spans 16 amino acids. The CDR3 spells CASSLRQDSASSPLHF. As DNA, the CDR3 is TGCGCCAGCAGCTTAAGACAGGATTCTGCCAGTTCACCCCTCCACTTT.